This T cell receptor (beta chain) was documented in a study of beta chain features in type 1 diabetes. Every isolated RNA sample was fully reverse transcribed, so sequencing captured expressed TCRB transcripts. This table comes from immunoSEQ multiplex PCR, and its TCRdb copy is limited to in-frame clones, with some not included. This table has around 690,000 clones, around an eighth appearing once. A few counts support this clone. Its target is unknown. The study's findings and limits: Among all four CD4+ subsets, Type 1 diabetes patients had TCRB CDR3s that were moderately but significantly shorter. The analysis here could not establish whether HLA type shapes TCRB rearrangement.

The germline CDR1 and CDR2 sequences are SGDLS and YYNGEE. CDR3 length: 16 amino acids. V was pared by 2 bases and J by 1 base, with 15 bases between. Sequenced: naive CD4+ T cells from blood. This chain joins TRBV9 and TRBJ1-1, with D possibly being TRBD1 (5 bases). The TCR sequence derives from a man younger than 40 with type 1 diabetes. CDR3 protein: CASSVGQGNTNTEAFF. CDR3 DNA sequence: TGTGCCAGCAGCGTCGGCCAGGGAAATACGAACACTGAAGCTTTCTTT.